This TCR beta chain was profiled in a study of blood T cells in healthy people across ages. The study, taken as a whole, reports: Age advanced and TCR beta diversity per million T cells fell, roughly linearly.

Every donor contributed roughly 10 milliliters of peripheral blood by blood draw. RNA extraction gave at least 5 micrograms of total RNA per sample. Points on this clonotype: Its antigen is still unknown.

The use of a sample-barcoded 5' primer and a J-beta primer mix characterized a second PCR of roughly 7 to 12 cycles. All cDNA molecules were each tagged by a template-switch adaptor with 12 random nucleotides. TCRdb ran MiXCR on the 5' RACE reads and lists one entry per CDR3 protein. The data show 1.8 million or so distinct CDR3 sequences, 39% seen once. The material sequenced was blood. This sequence originates from a human donor in good health.

In nucleotides, the CDR3 is TGTGCCAGCAGCTCCACGGGACCTAACAATGAGCAGTTCTTC. This translates into CASSSTGPNNEQFF. The chain links TRBV7-3 to TRBJ2-1, with D perhaps matching TRBD1 or TRBD2 (5 bases each). V lost 4 bases, J lost 5 bases, and 12 bases lay in between. The CDR3 consists of 14 residues. Germline loops: CDR1 SGHTA, CDR2 FQGTGA.